The entry below gives a single T cell receptor beta chain sequence along with its context. Antigen: not known. The record originates from a study of shared clonotypes between healthy human individuals. Turning to the study itself: Two female and a few male donors aged 18 to 49 were enrolled. General observations from the study: The naive CD4 repertoires of a handful of donors were compared, and around 5% of clonotypes were shared. Clonotype sharing among donors likely depends on sequencing depth. Sampling involved blood alone; tissue repertoires likely differ.

V was trimmed by 3 bases and J by 4 bases, leaving 9 bases between them. CDR3 length equals 13 residues. Germline CDR1 reads SNHLY; CDR2 reads FYNNEI. Generated by immunoSEQ multiplex PCR, the TCRdb table keeps only in-frame clones and is missing some. The sample carries 2 million to 2.5 million clones, approximately 95% recorded once. This receptor was taken from a man between 18 and 35 years old in good health. J is TRBJ1-2 and V is TRBV2, with D perhaps matching TRBD1 (6 bases). Sequenced: naive CD4+ T cells sorted from blood. Subset defined: CD45RA+ positively selected. CDR3 protein: CASSDQGIYGYTF. CDR3 bases: TGTGCCAGCAGTGATCAGGGGATCTATGGCTACACCTTC. The full variable domain, in which reference TRBV2 and TRBJ1-2 provide the parts outside the CDR3, is EPEVTQTPSHQVTQMGQEVILRCVPISNHLYFYWYRQILGQKVEFLVSFYNNEISEKSEIFDDQFSVERPDGSNFTLKIRSTKLEDSAMYFCASSDQGIYGYTFGSGTRLTVV.